This T cell receptor beta chain was identified in a study of vaccination effects on CD4 cells after COVID-19. Note on this clone: Its antigen is as yet unknown.

Data came from immunoSEQ multiplex PCR; TCRdb stores just in-frame clones and leaves some out. There are around 60,000 clones in the sample; around four fifths occur only once, and 1% to 1.5% lies in the top ten. The ViraFEST assay expanded antigen-specific CD4+ T cells with viral peptide pools before sequencing. After roughly eleven days in culture, the CD4+ T cells were isolated. Each participant was given two doses of one vaccine (BNT162b2 or mRNA-1273). The study found no prior SARS-CoV-2 infection in the vaccine recipients, who tested negative for nucleocapsid antibodies. Researchers swapped half the medium for IL-2 medium on both days 3 and 7. Germline V gene sequence: CDR1 MNHNY, CDR2 SVGAGI (reference sequence). The CDR3 extends over 13 amino acids. The J segment lost 3 bases and the V segment lost 4 bases, leaving 1 base of the junction unmatched.

Material: CD4+ T cells from PBMCs cultured with HCoV-229E spike peptides, obtained after COVID-19 vaccination. The sequence came from a human donor who received a COVID-19 vaccine. The genes are TRBV6-6 and TRBJ2-5; 8 bases match TRBD1. CDR3 in DNA: TGTGCCAGCAGTTGGACAGGGAAAGAGACCCAGTACTTC. Amino acid sequence: CASSWTGKETQYF.